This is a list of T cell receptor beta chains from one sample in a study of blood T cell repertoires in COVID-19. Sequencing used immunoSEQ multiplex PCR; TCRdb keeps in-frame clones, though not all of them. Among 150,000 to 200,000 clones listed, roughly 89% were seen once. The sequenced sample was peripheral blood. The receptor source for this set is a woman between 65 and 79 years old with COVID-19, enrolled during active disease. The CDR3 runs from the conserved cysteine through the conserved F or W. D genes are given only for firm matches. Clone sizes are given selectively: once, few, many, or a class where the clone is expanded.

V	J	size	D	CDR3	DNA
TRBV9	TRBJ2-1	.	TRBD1	CASSVGQGGYNEQFF	TGTGCCAGCAGCGTAGGACAGGGGGGTTACAATGAGCAGTTCTTC
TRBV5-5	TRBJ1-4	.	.	CASSLITTNEKLFF	TGTGCCAGCAGCTTGATTACAACTAATGAAAAACTGTTTTTT
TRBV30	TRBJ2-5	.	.	CAWSVRIQETQYF	TGTGCCTGGAGTGTGAGGATACAAGAGACCCAGTACTTC
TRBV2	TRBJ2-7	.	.	CASSDTDISYEQYF	TGTGCCAGCAGCGATACTGATATCTCCTACGAGCAGTACTTC
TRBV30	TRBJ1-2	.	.	CAWSVFENLNYGYTF	TGTGCCTGGAGTGTCTTTGAGAATCTTAACTATGGCTACACCTTC
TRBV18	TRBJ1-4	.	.	CASSPGMGGTNEKLFF	TGTGCCAGCTCACCAGGAATGGGAGGGACTAATGAAAAACTGTTTTTT
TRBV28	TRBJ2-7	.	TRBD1	CASRTGQGVLGSYEQYF	TGTGCCAGCAGAACCGGACAGGGAGTTCTCGGCTCCTACGAGCAGTACTTC
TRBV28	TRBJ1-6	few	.	CASSLRGFGSPLHF	TGTGCCAGCAGTTTAAGGGGGTTCGGTTCACCCCTCCACTTT
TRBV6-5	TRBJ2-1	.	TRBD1	CASSYKDRGTYNEQFF	TGTGCCAGCAGTTACAAGGACAGGGGGACCTACAATGAGCAGTTCTTC
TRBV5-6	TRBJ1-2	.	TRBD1	CASSLDRGRGGYTF	TGTGCCAGCAGCTTGGACAGGGGGCGTGGTGGCTACACCTTC
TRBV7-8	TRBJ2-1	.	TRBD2	CASSLALGGERYEQFF	TGTGCCAGCAGCTTAGCGCTCGGGGGGGAGCGGTATGAGCAGTTCTTC
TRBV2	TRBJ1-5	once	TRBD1	CASRDRGGQPQHF	TGTGCCAGCAGAGACAGGGGGGGTCAGCCCCAGCATTTT
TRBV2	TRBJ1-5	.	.	CASSVGGDQPQHF	TGTGCCAGCAGTGTCGGAGGGGATCAGCCCCAGCATTTT
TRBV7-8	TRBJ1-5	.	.	CASSWQGQLEPQHF	TGTGCCAGCAGCTGGCAGGGGCAACTGGAGCCCCAGCATTTT
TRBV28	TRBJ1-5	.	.	CASSLMGGNQPQHF	TGTGCCAGCAGTTTAATGGGCGGCAATCAGCCCCAGCATTTT
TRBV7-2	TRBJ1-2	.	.	CASSLAGGGYTF	TGTGCCAGCAGCTTGGCGGGTGGTGGCTACACCTTC
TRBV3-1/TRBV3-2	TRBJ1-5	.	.	CASSQQQSQPQHF	TGTGCCAGCAGCCAACAACAGAGTCAGCCCCAGCATTTT
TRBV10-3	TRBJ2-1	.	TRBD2	CAISANLAGAQYNEQFF	TGTGCCATCAGCGCTAATTTAGCGGGGGCACAGTACAATGAGCAGTTCTTC
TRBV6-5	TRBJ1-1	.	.	CASRETDRIAEAFF	TGTGCCAGCAGAGAGACAGACCGGATAGCCGAAGCTTTCTTT
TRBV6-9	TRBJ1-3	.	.	CASRGRKGVRSGNTIYF	TGTGCCAGCAGGGGCCGAAAGGGGGTGCGCTCTGGAAACACCATATATTTT
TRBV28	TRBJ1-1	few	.	CATRTRGAAKNTEAFF	TGTGCCACCAGGACGCGGGGGGCCGCGAAGAACACTGAAGCTTTCTTT
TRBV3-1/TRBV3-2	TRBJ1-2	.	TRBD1	CASRGTGANYGYTF	TGTGCCAGCAGGGGGACAGGGGCTAACTATGGCTACACCTTC
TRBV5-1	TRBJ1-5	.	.	CASRPDSNQPQHF	TGCGCCAGCAGACCAGATAGCAATCAGCCCCAGCATTTT
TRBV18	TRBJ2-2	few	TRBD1	CASSPRQGNTGELFF	TGTGCCAGCTCACCACGACAGGGAAACACCGGGGAGCTGTTTTTT
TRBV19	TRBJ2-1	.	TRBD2	CASRPGTSANEQFF	TGTGCCAGTAGACCCGGGACTAGCGCCAATGAGCAGTTCTTC